This T cell receptor beta chain was sequenced for a study of T cells in women clearing cervical HPV infection. Study background: Case blood was drawn when the lesion was first found; control blood after infection became undetectable. HLA type stays a possible confounder, typing being limited. Cases' blood sampling followed lesion detection by median around 160 days (90 to 200). Study-level results: It is unknown whether associations predate infection; no effector/memory or HPV-specific sorting.

Method: immunoSEQ multiplex PCR; TCRdb's copy keeps in-frame clones and lacks some. Its table records tens of thousands of clones. About this clone: The antigen is not known. The CDR3 end lies 3 residues beyond the end of the read and is filled in from the germline J gene.

Germline V gene lookup returns CDR1 DFQATT and CDR2 SNEGSKA (reference sequence). Trimming took off 1 base at V and 3 bases at J, with 9 bases between the two ends. The CDR3 length is 13 residues. The source material was blood buffy coat. The clonotype comes from a woman aged 18 to 69 with a cervical HPV16 infection that either progressed to CIN3+ or cleared (not recorded which). The chain combines TRBV20-1 with TRBJ2-5; D gene unclear. The chain's CDR3 is CSARVRLKETQYF. The DNA read from the CDR3 is TGCAGTGCTAGAGTGCGACTGAAAGAGACC.